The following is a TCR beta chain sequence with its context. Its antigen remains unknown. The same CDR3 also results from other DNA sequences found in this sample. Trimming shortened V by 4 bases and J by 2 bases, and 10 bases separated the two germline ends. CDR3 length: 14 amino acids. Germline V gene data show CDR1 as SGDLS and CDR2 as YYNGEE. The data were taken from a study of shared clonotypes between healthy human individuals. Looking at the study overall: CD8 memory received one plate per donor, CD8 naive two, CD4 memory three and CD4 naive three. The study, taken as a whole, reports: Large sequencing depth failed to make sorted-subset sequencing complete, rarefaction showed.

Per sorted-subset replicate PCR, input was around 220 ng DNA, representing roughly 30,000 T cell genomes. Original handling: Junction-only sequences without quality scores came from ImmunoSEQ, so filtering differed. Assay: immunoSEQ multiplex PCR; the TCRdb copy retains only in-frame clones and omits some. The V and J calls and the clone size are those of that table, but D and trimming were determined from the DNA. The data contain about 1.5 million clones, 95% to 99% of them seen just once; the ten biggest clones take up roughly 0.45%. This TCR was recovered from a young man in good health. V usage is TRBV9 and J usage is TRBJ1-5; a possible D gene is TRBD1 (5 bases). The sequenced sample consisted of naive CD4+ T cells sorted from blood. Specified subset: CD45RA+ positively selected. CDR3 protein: CASSPGQRNQPQHF. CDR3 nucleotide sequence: TGTGCCAGCAGCCCAGGGCAGCGCAATCAGCCCCAGCATTTT.